This is a list of T cell receptor beta chains from one sample in a study of spatial heterogeneity in lung cancer. TCRdb used MiXCR to reprocess the 5' RACE reads, holding one entry per CDR3 protein. Among 25,000 or so distinct CDR3 sequences listed, approximately 5.5% were seen once. This specimen consisted of PBMCs, obtained at follow-up. The receptor source for this set is a male donor with early-stage non-small cell lung cancer. The CDR3 runs from the conserved cysteine through the conserved F or W. Each record gives: D gene, J gene, clone size, V gene, CDR3 DNA, CDR3 protein. A D gene is named only where the DNA matches it firmly. Clone size is given as once, few or many counts, or a class when the clone is expanded.

D: TRBD2; J: TRBJ2-7; size: many; V: TRBV7-6; DNA: TGTGCCAGCAGCTTAGATGGACTAGTGGTGTACTTC; CDR3: CASSLDGLVVYF
D: NA; J: TRBJ1-2; size: few; V: TRBV12-3/TRBV12-4; DNA: TGTGCCAGCAGTCCCCCCGAGAACGTTTATGGCTACACCTTC; CDR3: CASSPPENVYGYTF
D: TRBD2; J: TRBJ2-2; size: many; V: TRBV24-1; DNA: TGTGCCTCGACTAGCGGGGTCACCGGGGAGCTGTTTTTT; CDR3: CASTSGVTGELFF
D: TRBD1; J: TRBJ1-2; size: many; V: TRBV12-3/TRBV12-4; DNA: TGTGCCAGCAGTTCCGGGACAGAACGGTTTGGCTACACCTTC; CDR3: CASSSGTERFGYTF
D: NA; J: TRBJ2-6; size: many; V: TRBV29-1; DNA: TGCAGCGTTGCCGGGCGCTCGGGCGATGGGGCCAACGTCCTGACTTTC; CDR3: CSVAGRSGDGANVLTF
D: TRBD2; J: TRBJ2-3; size: many; V: TRBV12-3/TRBV12-4; DNA: TGTGCCAGCAGCAGGACTAGCGGGGGACCAGGAGATACGCAGTATTTT; CDR3: CASSRTSGGPGDTQYF
D: TRBD2; J: TRBJ2-7; size: many; V: TRBV7-2; DNA: TGTGCCAGCAGTCAGTTGGGACTAGCGGGGCTCGAGCAGTACTTC; CDR3: CASSQLGLAGLEQYF
D: TRBD2; J: TRBJ2-3; size: many; V: TRBV27; DNA: TGTGCCAGCAGTCCCCAGAGCGGGAGAGGCACAGATACGCAGTATTTT; CDR3: CASSPQSGRGTDTQYF
D: NA; J: TRBJ1-2; size: many; V: TRBV6-2/TRBV6-3; DNA: TGTGCCAGCAGTTACTCCGGGGGATCTGGCTACACCTTC; CDR3: CASSYSGGSGYTF
D: NA; J: TRBJ1-5; size: few; V: TRBV25-1; DNA: TGTGCCAGCAGTGACCGGGAGAACAATCAGCCCCAGCATTTT; CDR3: CASSDRENNQPQHF
D: NA; J: TRBJ1-5; size: many; V: TRBV2; DNA: TGTGCCAGCAGGGAGCAGGGAGGCGATCAGCCCCAGCATTTT; CDR3: CASREQGGDQPQHF
D: TRBD1; J: TRBJ1-2; size: many; V: TRBV4-2; DNA: TGTGCCAGCAGCCTAAGCCGGGACAGGGTAGGCTACACCTTC; CDR3: CASSLSRDRVGYTF
D: NA; J: TRBJ2-5; size: few; V: TRBV2; DNA: TGTGCCAGCAGTGCTGAGGAGACCCAGTACTTC; CDR3: CASSAEETQYF